The 18 T cell receptor beta chains presented below share a single source sample, sequenced in a study of regulatory T cells in long-lasting Graves disease (dated by TCRdb to the early 2020s). Preparation of the library involved multiplex PCR. For sequencing, an Illumina HiSeq 4000 was employed. CDR3 regions were amplified by Arm-PCR with iRepertoire HTBI primers to construct TCR beta libraries. TCRdb reprocessed the public reads (quality trimming at Q25 with fastp, clone calling with MiXCR) and kept in-frame beta chains. One record per CDR3 amino acid sequence lists the most common genes and DNA. The sample table lists more than 650,000 distinct CDR3 sequences, approximately 29% of them with a count of one. Clones ranked in the top ten supply about 42% of the sample. What this sample's time point label stands for: persistent/refractory GD, antithyroid drugs over 5 years with positive TRAb. RNA was extracted from PBMCs in TRIzol for both TCR sequencing and RNA sequencing.

Sequenced here: peripheral blood mononuclear cells (PBMCs), sampled when the disease was refractory, from a patient treated with antithyroid drugs. The receptors derive from a female donor with Graves disease.

This clonotype has more than one count but fewer than ten. This rearrangement joins TRBV27 to TRBJ1-1; the D is unclear. The ends were cut back, 4 bases at V and 4 bases at J, with 13 bases in the middle. The germline CDR1 and CDR2 sequences are MNHEY and SMNVEV (reference sequence). This CDR3 has 14 amino acids. CDR3 sequence reads: CASSYVAHFTEAFF. The CDR3 nucleotides are TGTGCCAGCAGTTACGTCGCCCATTTCACTGAAGCTTTCTTT.

The rearrangement joins TRBV15 to TRBJ1-4, with D unclear. Germline V gene lookup returns CDR1 LNHNV and CDR2 YYDKDF (reference sequence). CDR3 length: 15 residues. V was clipped by 0 bases and J by 3 bases, with 8 bases between them. In DNA form, the CDR3 reads TGTGCCACCAGCAGAGAACCTGCTGCTAATGAAAAACTGTTTTTT. It codes for CATSREPAANEKLFF.

This rearrangement joins TRBV6-2 or TRBV6-3 to TRBJ1-2; D remains ambiguous. Between the trimmed V and J ends, which lost 2 bases and 4 bases, there was a span of 17 bases. Germline CDR1 is MNHEY and CDR2 is SVGEGT. This CDR3 is 16 amino acids long. The CDR3: CASSYPKGGYGYGYTF. The DNA for the CDR3 is TGTGCCAGCAGTTACCCTAAGGGAGGGTATGGCTATGGCTACACCTTC.

Points on this clonotype: Since a much larger clone is just one base distant, this may be a read error. The chain uses TRBV11-2 and TRBJ2-1; 9 positions agree with TRBD2. The CDR3 is made up of 14 amino acids. V lost 5 bases and J lost 8; bases outside the gene matches: 7. Germline CDR1 and CDR2: SGHAT and FQNNGV. DNA for the CDR3: TGTGCCAGCAGCGCCCTGACTAGCGGCCATGAGCAGTTCTTC. Protein product: CASSALTSGHEQFF.

Details on this clonotype: A much larger clone is a single base away; this may be a read error. The conserved final phenylalanine or tryptophan is absent from the CDR3, which likely points to a read error. The J gene is TRBJ2-2, the V gene TRBV12-3 or TRBV12-4; 9 bases line up with TRBD1. This CDR3 region has 16 residues. With 6 bases clipped from V and 5 bases from J, the junction kept 10 bases outside the gene matches. CDR3 bases: TGTGCCAGCAGCCTCCCGGGACAGGGTCGGACCGGGGAGCTGTTTCTT. It is translated as CASSLPGQGRTGELFL.

This clonotype was counted only a few times. V and J are TRBV12-3 or TRBV12-4 and TRBJ2-2, with D perhaps matching TRBD1 (6 bases). The CDR3 is made up of 14 amino acids. The germline V and J ends were trimmed by 5 bases and 3 bases, with 10 bases remaining between them. For the CDR3, the DNA is TGTGCCAGCAGTCCCGGGACACACACCGGGGAGCTGTTTTTT. Encoded protein: CASSPGTHTGELFF.

The table lists this clonotype with a few counts. J is TRBJ2-5 and V is TRBV20-1; 7 nucleotides agree with TRBD2. V was pared by 6 bases and J by 5 bases, with 18 bases of the junction left unmatched. Germline V gene lookup returns CDR1 DFQATT and CDR2 SNEGSKA (reference sequence). The CDR3 sequence is 16 residues long. The CDR3 is CSASDSGLGVRETQYF. Here the CDR3 DNA reads TGCAGTGCCTCGGATAGCGGGCTGGGCGTACGGGAGACCCAGTACTTC.

This clonotype has a count of ten or more. The gene calls are TRBV12-3 or TRBV12-4 and TRBJ1-1; 9 nucleotides match TRBD1. Germline trimming cut 6 bases from V and 4 bases from J; bases unmatched to any gene: 9. The CDR3 loop spans 15 amino acids. CDR3 sequence (DNA): TGTGCCAGCAGGGCCAACAGGGGGCTTGGCACTGAAGCTTTCTTT. Amino acids: CASRANRGLGTEAFF.

This clonotype was seen more than once but under ten times. V usage is TRBV12-3 or TRBV12-4 and J usage is TRBJ1-1, with a possible D match to TRBD1 (5 bases). The CDR3 is made up of 13 amino acids. Between the trimmed V and J ends, which lost 5 bases and 4 bases, there was a span of 11 bases. CDR3 DNA: TGTGCCAGCAGTCCCCCCGGGGCCACTGAAGCTTTCTTT. Protein: CASSPPGATEAFF.

On this clonotype itself: With a much larger clone just one base away, this may be a read error. The chain combines TRBV12-5 with TRBJ2-7; 9 nucleotides agree with TRBD2. Looked up from germline, CDR1 is LGHNT and CDR2 is FRNRAP. The CDR3 has 17 amino acids. The V gene end was trimmed by 0 bases and the J gene end by 2 bases; junction bases not matched to a gene: 8. CDR3 residues: CASGLVMEAGGPYEQYF. DNA for the CDR3: TGTGCTAGTGGTTTGGTAATGGAGGCGGGAGGGCCCTACGAGCAGTACTTC.

This chain uses TRBV5-1 with TRBJ2-7; D is uncertain. V lost 4 bases, J lost 2 bases, and 10 bases lay in between. This CDR3 region has 13 residues. Germline CDR1 and CDR2: SGHRS and YFSETQ. CDR3 sequence reads: CASSAGWAYEQYF. Here the CDR3 DNA reads TGCGCCAGCAGCGCTGGCTGGGCCTACGAGCAGTACTTC.

The gene calls are TRBV27 and TRBJ2-5, with 9 bases matching TRBD1. This CDR3 contains 15 residues. J gave up 5 bases and V 5 bases, and 9 bases lay outside the gene matches. Germline V lookup: CDR1 MNHEY, CDR2 SMNVEV (reference sequence). The CDR3 spells CASSHTRDRVETQYF. The CDR3 nucleotides read TGTGCCAGCAGTCACACCCGGGACAGGGTGGAGACCCAGTACTTC.

This chain links TRBV27 with TRBJ2-5; D may be TRBD1 or TRBD2 (6 bases each). V was clipped by 6 bases and J by 3 bases, with 20 bases between them. The CDR3 is made up of 16 amino acids. CDR1 and CDR2 from the germline V gene are MNHEY and SMNVEV (reference sequence). The CDR3 region is CASSLRGASGKETQYF. DNA of the CDR3: TGTGCCAGCAGCCTTAGGGGGGCGTCGGGAAAAGAGACCCAGTACTTC.

This chain joins TRBV25-1 and TRBJ1-5; a weak D match, TRBD1 (5 bases). CDR1 and CDR2 from the germline V gene are MGHDK and SYGVNS. The length of the CDR3 is 15 residues. V lost 5 bases to trimming and J lost 0 bases, with 11 bases between them. CDR3 nucleotide sequence: TGTGCCAGCAGTAAGGACACCCTTAGCAATCAGCCCCAGCATTTT. It codes for CASSKDTLSNQPQHF.

This clonotype appeared a few times. This chain connects TRBV11-2 to TRBJ1-1; D unclear. V was clipped by 4 bases and J by 5 bases, with 14 bases between them. The CDR3 is 14 amino acids. Germline loops: CDR1 SGHAT, CDR2 FQNNGV. The CDR3 region is CASSSSFGRTEAFF. Here the CDR3 DNA reads TGTGCCAGCAGCTCTAGCTTTGGCAGGACTGAAGCTTTCTTT.

The chain carries TRBV7-3 and TRBJ1-2; tentative D call: TRBD1 (6 bases). CDR3 length: 13 residues. Germline V gene lookup returns CDR1 SGHTA and CDR2 FQGTGA. Trimming took 5 bases from V and 8 from J, leaving 15 bases between them. CDR3: CASSRTGIDGYTF. The CDR3 DNA reads TGTGCCAGCAGCAGAACAGGGATTGACGGCTACACCTTC. Combining the CDR3 with reference TRBV7-3 and TRBJ1-2 gives the whole variable domain GAGVSQTPSNKVTEKGKYVELRCDPISGHTALYWYRQSLGQGPEFLIYFQGTGAADDSGLPNDRFFAVRPEGSVSTLKIQRTERGDSAVYLCASSRTGIDGYTFGSGTRLTVV.

The table lists this clonotype with many counts. This chain joins TRBV28 and TRBJ1-2; possibly TRBD1 for D (5 bases). V shed 4 bases and J shed 3 bases, with 12 bases lying between them. Germline V gene sequence: CDR1 MDHEN, CDR2 SYDVKM. The CDR3 length is 14 residues. For the CDR3, the DNA is TGTGCCAGCAGTTACCAGGGAGACGACTATGGCTACACCTTC. Amino acids: CASSYQGDDYGYTF.

This rearrangement joins TRBV7-6 to TRBJ2-7; TRBD2 is a possible D gene (6 bases). Germline lookup yields CDR1 SGHVS and CDR2 FNYEAQ. Between the trimmed V and J ends, which lost 0 bases and 2 bases, there was a span of 11 bases. The CDR3 contains 15 residues. The chain's CDR3 is CASSLAGRETYEQYF. In DNA, the CDR3 is TGTGCCAGCAGCTTAGCGGGACGGGAGACCTACGAGCAGTACTTC.